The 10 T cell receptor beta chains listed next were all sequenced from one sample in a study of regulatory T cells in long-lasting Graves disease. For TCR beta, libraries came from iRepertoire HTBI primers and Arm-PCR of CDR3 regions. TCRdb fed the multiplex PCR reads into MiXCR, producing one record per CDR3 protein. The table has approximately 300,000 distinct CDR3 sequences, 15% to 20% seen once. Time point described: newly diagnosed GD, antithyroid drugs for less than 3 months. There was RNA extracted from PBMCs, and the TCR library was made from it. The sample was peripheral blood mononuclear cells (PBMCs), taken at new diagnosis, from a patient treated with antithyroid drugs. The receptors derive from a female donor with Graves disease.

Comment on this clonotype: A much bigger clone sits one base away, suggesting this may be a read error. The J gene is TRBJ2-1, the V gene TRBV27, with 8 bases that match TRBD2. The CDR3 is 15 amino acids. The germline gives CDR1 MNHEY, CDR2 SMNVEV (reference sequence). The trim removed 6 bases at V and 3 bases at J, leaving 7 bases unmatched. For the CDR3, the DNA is TGTGCCAGCAGCCTTAGCGGGACCCTCTACAATGAGCAGTTCTTC. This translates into CASSLSGTLYNEQFF.

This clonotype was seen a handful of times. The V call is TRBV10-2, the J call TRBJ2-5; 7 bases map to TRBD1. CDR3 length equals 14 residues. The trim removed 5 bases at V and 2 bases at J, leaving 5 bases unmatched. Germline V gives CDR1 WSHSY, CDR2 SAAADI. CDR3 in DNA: TGCGCCAGCAGTCAAAAACAGGGGCAAGAGACCCAGTACTTC. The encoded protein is CASSQKQGQETQYF.

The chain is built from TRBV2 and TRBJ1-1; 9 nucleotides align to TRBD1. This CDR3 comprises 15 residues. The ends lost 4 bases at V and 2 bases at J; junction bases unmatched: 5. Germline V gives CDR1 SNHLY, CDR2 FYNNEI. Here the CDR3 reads CASSGTGAGNTEAFF. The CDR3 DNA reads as TGTGCCAGCAGTGGGACAGGGGCGGGAAACACTGAAGCTTTCTTT.

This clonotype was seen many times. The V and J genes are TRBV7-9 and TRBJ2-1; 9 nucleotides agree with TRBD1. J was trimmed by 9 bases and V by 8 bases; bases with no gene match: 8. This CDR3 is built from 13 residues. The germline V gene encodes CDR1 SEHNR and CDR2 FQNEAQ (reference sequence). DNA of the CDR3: TGTGCCAGCTCTTCCGGGACAGGGTTTGAGCAGTTCTTC. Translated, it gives CASSSGTGFEQFF.

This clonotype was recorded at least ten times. The CDR3 reads CSARDPRGLREDTQYF. CDR3 DNA sequence: TGCAGTGCTAGAGACCCGCGGGGACTTAGAGAGGATACGCAGTATTTT. This chain joins TRBV20-1 and TRBJ2-3; a weak D match, TRBD2 (6 bases). The germline V gene encodes CDR1 DFQATT and CDR2 SNEGSKA (reference sequence). Trimming cost V 0 bases and J 6 bases, with 19 bases left between them. The CDR3 loop spans 16 amino acids.

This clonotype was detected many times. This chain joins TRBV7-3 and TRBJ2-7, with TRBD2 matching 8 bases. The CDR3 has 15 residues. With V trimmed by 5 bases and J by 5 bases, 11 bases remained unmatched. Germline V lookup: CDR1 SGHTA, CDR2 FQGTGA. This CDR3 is CASSLIAGTGDEQYF. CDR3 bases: TGTGCCAGCAGCCTCATAGCGGGAACGGGGGACGAGCAGTACTTC.

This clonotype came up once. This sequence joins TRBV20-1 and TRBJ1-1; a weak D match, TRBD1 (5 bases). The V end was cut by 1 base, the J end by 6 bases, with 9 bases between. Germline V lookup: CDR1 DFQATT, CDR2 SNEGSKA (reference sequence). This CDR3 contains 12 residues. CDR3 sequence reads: CSARGTLAEAFF. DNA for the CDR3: TGCAGTGCTAGAGGGACACTGGCTGAAGCTTTCTTT.

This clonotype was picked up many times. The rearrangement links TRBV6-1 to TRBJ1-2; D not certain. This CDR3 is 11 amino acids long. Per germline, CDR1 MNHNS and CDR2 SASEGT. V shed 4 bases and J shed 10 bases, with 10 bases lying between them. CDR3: CASSVSPSYTF. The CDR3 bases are TGTGCCAGCAGTGTGTCCCCATCCTACACCTTC.

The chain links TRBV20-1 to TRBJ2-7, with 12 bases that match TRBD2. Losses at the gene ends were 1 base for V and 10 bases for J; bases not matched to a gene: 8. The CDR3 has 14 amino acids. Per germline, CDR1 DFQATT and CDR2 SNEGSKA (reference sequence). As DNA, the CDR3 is TGCAGTGCTAGAGTAGGACTAGCGGGAACCACCCAGTACTTC. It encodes CSARVGLAGTTQYF.

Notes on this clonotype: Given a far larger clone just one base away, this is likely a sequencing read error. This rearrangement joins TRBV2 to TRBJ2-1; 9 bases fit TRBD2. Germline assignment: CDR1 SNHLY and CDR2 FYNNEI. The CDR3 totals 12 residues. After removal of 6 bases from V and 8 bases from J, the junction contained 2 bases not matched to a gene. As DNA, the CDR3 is TGTGCCAGCAGGGGACTAGCCGATGAGCAGTTCTTC. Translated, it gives CASRGLADEQFF.